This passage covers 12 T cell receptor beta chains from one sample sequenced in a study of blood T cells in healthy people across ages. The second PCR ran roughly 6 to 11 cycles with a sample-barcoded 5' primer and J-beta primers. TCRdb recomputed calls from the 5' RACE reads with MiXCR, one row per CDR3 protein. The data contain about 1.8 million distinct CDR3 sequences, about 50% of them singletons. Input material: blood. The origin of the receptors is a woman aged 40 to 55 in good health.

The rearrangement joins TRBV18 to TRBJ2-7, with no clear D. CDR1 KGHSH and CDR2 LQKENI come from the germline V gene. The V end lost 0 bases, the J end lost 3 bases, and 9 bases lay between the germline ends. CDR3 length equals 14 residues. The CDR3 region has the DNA TGTGCCAGCTCACCACCAGGGAAAGACTACGAGCAGTACTTC. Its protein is CASSPPGKDYEQYF.

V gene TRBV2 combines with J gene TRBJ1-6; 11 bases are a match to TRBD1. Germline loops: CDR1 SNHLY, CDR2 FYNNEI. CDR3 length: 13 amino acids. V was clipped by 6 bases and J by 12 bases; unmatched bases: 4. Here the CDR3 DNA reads TGTGCCAGCAGCCGGACAGGGGGCGGACCCCTCCACTTT. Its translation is CASSRTGGGPLHF.

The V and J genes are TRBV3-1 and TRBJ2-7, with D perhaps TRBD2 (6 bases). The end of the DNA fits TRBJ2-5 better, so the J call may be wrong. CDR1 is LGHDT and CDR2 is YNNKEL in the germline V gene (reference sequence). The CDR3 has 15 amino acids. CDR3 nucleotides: TGTGCCAGCAGCCAAGATGGGCGGAGGGAAGAGACCCAGTACTTC. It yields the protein CASSQDGRREETQYF.

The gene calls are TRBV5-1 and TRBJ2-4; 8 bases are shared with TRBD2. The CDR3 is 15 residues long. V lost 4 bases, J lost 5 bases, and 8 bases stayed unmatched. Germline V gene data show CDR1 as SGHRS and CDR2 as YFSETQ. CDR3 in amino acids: CASSPKAGAENIQYF. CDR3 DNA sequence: TGCGCCAGCAGCCCGAAAGCGGGGGCTGAAAACATTCAGTACTTC. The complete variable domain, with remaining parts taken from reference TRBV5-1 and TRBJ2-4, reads KAGVTQTPRYLIKTRGQQVTLSCSPISGHRSVSWYQQTPGQGLQFLFEYFSETQRNKGNFPGRFSGRQFSNSRSEMNVSTLELGDSALYLCASSPKAGAENIQYFGAGTRLSVL.

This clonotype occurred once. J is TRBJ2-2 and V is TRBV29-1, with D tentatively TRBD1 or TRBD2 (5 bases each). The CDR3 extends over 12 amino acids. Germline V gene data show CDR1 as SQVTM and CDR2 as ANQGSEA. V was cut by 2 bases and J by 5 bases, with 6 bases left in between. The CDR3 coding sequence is TGCAGCGTTGAATGGGGGACCGGGGAGCTGTTTTTT. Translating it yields CSVEWGTGELFF.

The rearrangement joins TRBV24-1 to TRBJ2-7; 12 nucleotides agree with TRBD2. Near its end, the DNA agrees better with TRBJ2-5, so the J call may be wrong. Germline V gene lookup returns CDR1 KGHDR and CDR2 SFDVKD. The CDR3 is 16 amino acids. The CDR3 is CATSDATSGGRKTQYF. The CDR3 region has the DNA TGTGCCACCAGTGATGCGACTAGCGGGGGACGGAAGACCCAGTACTTC.

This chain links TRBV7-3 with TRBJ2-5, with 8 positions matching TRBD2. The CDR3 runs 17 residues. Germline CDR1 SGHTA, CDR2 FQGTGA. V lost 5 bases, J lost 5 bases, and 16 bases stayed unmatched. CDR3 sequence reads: CASSPWGAGASKETQYF. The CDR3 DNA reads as TGTGCCAGCAGCCCCTGGGGAGCGGGGGCCTCGAAGGAGACCCAGTACTTC. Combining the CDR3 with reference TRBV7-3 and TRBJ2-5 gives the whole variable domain GAGVSQTPSNKVTEKGKYVELRCDPISGHTALYWYRQSLGQGPEFLIYFQGTGAADDSGLPNDRFFAVRPEGSVSTLKIQRTERGDSAVYLCASSPWGAGASKETQYFGPGTRLLVL.

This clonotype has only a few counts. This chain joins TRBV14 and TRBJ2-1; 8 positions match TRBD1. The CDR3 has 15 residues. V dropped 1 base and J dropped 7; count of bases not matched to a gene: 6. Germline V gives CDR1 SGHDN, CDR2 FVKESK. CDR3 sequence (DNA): TGTGCCAGCAGCCAAGTCAGGGGGCTTGAGAATGAGCAGTTCTTC. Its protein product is CASSQVRGLENEQFF.

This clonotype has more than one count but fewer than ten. CDR3 amino acids: CASRNRDPEQYF. As DNA, the CDR3 is TGTGCCAGCAGGAACAGGGACCCAGAGCAGTACTTC. The chain is built from TRBV7-9 and TRBJ2-7; maybe TRBD1 (6 bases). The V end lost 6 bases, the J end lost 7 bases, and 13 bases lay between the germline ends. Germline CDR1 reads SEHNR; CDR2 reads FQNEAQ (reference sequence). This CDR3 region has 12 residues.

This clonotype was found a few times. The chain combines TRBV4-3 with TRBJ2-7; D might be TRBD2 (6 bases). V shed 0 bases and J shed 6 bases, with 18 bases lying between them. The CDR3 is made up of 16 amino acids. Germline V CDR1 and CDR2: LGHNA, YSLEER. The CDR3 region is CASSQDVAARRGEQYF. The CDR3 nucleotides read TGCGCCAGCAGCCAAGATGTTGCCGCTCGGAGGGGCGAGCAGTACTTC.

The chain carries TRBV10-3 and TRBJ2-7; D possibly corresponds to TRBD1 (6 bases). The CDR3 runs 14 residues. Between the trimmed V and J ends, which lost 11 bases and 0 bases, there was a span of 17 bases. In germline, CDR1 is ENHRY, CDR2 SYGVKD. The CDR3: CASNPGTSSYEQYF. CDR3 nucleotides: TGTGCCTCGAACCCCGGGACAAGCTCCTACGAGCAGTACTTC.

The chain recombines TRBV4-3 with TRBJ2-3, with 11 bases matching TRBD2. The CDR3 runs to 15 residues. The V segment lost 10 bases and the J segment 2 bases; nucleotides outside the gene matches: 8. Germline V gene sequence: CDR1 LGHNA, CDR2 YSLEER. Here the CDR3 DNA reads TGCGCCAACCCGACTAGCGGGGCTCTCACAGATACGCAGTATTTT. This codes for CANPTSGALTDTQYF.